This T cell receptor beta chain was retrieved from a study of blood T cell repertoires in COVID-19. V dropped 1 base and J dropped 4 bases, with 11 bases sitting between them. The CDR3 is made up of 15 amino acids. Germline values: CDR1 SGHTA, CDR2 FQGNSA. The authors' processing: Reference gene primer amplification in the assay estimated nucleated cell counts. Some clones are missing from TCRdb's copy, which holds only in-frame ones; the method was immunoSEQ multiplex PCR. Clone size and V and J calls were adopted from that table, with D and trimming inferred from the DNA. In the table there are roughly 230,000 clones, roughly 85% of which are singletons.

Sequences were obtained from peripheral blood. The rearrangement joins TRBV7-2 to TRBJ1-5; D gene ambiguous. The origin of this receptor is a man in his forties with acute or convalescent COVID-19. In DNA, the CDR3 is TGTGCCAGCAGCTTAGTAGCGGGTGGGAATCAGCCCCAGCATTTT. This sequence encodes CASSLVAGGNQPQHF.